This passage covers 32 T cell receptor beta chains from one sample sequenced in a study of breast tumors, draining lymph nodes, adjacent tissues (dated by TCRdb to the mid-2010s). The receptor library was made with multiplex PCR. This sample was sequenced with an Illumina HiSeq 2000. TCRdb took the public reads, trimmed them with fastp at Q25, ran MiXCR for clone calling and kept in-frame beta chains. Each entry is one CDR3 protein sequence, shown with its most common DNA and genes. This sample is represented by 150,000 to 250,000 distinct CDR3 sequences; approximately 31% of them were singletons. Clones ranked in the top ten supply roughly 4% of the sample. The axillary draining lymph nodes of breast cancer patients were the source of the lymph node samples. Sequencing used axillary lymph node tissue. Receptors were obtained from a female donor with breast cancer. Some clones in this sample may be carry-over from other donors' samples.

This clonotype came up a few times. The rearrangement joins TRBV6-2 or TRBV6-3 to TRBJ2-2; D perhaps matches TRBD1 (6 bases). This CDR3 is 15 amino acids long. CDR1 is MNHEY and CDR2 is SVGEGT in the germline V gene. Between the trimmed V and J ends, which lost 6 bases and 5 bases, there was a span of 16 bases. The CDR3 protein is CASRPTGRNTGELFF. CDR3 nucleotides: TGTGCCAGCAGACCGACAGGTCGTAATACCGGGGAGCTGTTTTTT.

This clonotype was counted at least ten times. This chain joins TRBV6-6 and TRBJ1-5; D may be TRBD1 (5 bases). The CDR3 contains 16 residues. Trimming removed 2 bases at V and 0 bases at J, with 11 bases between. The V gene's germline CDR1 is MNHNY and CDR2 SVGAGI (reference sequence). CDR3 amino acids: CASSYGGALSNQPQHF. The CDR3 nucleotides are TGTGCCAGCAGTTACGGGGGAGCCCTTAGCAATCAGCCCCAGCATTTT.

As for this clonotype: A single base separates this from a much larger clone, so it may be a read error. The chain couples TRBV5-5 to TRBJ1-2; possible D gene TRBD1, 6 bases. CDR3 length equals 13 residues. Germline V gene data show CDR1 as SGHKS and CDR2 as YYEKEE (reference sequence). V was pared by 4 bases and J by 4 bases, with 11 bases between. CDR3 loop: CASSPDSTYGYTF. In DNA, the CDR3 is TGTGCCAGCAGCCCGGACAGTACCTATGGCTACACCTTC. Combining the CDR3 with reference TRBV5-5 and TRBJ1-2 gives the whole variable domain DAGVTQSPTHLIKTRGQQVTLRCSPISGHKSVSWYQQVLGQGPQFIFQYYEKEERGRGNFPDRFSARQFPNYSSELNVNALLLGDSALYLCASSPDSTYGYTFGSGTRLTVV.

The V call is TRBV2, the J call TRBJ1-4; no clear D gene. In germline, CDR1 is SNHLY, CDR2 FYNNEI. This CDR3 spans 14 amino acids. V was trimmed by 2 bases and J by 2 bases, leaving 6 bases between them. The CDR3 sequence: CASSEQSTNEKLFF. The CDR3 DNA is TGTGCCAGCAGTGAACAGTCGACTAATGAAAAACTGTTTTTT.

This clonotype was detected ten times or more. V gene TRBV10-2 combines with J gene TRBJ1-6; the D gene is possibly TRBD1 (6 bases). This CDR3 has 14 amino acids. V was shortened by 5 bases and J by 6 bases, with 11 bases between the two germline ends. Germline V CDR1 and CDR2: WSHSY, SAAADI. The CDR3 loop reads CASSLDSFNSPLHF. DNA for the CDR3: TGCGCCAGCAGTTTGGACAGCTTTAATTCACCCCTCCACTTT.

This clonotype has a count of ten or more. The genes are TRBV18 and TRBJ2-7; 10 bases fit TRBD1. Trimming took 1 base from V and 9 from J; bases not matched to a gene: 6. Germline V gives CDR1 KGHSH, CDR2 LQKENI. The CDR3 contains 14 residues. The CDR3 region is CASSPLRDRGVQYF. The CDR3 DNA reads TGTGCCAGCTCACCACTGCGGGACAGGGGTGTGCAGTACTTC.

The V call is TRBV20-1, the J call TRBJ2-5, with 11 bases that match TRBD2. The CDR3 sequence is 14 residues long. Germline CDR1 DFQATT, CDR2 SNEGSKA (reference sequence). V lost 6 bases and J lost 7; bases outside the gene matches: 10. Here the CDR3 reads CSATTSGGAGTQYF. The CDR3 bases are TGCAGTGCGACCACTAGCGGGGGAGCAGGGACCCAGTACTTC.

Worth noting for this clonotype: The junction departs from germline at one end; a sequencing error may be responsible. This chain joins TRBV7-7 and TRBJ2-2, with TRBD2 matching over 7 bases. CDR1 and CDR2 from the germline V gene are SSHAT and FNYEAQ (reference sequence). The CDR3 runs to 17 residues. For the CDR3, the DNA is TGTGCTAGCAGCTCTTTAGACCGAGTGGGGAGGGGCCGGGAGCTGTTCTTT. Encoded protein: CASSSLDRVGRGRELFF.

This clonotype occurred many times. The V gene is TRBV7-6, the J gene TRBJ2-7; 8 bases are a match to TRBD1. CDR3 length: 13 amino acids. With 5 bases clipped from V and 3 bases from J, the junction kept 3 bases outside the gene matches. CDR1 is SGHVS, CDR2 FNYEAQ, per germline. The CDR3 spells CASSRQGFYEQYF. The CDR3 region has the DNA TGTGCCAGCAGCCGACAGGGGTTCTACGAGCAGTACTTC.

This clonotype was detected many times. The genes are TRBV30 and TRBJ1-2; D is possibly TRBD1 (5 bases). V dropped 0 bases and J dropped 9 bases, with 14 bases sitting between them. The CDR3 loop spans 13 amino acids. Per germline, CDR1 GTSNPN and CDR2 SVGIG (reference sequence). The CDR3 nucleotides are TGTGCCTGGAGTGTAAATAGGGGCTGGAGCTACACCTTC. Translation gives CAWSVNRGWSYTF.

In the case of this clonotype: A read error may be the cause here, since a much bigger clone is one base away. Written as DNA, the CDR3 is TGTGCCAGCAGCCGTAGGGGGGGAAATAAGAATGACCAGTTCTTC. It encodes CASSRRGGNKNDQFF. The gene calls are TRBV11-3 and TRBJ2-1; a weak D match, TRBD2 (7 bases). Germline V CDR1 and CDR2: SGHNT, YENEEA. The CDR3 loop spans 15 amino acids.

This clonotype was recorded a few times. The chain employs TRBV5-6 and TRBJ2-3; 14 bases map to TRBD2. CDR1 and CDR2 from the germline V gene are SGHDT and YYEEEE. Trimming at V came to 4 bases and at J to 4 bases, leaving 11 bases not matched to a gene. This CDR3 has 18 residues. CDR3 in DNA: TGTGCCAGCAGCCATTTTCCGGGACTAGCGGGAGTCCCAGATACGCAGTATTTT. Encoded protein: CASSHFPGLAGVPDTQYF.

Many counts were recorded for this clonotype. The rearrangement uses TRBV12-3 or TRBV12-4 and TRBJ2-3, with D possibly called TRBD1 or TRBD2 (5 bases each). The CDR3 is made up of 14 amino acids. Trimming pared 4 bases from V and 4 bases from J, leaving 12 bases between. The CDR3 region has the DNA TGTGCCAGCAGTTGGGACCGAGAGCCAGATACGCAGTATTTT. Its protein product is CASSWDREPDTQYF.

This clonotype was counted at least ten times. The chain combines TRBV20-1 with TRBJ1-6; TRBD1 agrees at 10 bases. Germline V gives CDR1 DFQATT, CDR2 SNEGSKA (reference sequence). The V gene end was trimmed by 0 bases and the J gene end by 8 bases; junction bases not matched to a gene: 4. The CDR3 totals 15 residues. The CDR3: CSARERQGADSPLHF. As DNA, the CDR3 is TGCAGTGCTAGAGAGAGACAGGGGGCCGATTCACCCCTCCACTTT.

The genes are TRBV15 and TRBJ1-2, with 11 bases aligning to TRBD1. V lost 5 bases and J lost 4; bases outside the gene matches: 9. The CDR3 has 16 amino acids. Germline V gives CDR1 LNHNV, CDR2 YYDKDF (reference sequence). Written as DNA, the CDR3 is TGTGCCACCAGCCTCAAAGGACAGGGGGCATCCTATGGCTACACCTTC. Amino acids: CATSLKGQGASYGYTF.

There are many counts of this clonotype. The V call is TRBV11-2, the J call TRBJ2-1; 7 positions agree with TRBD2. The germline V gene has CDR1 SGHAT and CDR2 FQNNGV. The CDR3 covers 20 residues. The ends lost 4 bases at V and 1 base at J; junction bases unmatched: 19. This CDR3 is CASSSPGGSGAYISYNEQFF. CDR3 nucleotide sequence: TGTGCCAGCAGCTCCCCGGGGGGTAGCGGTGCGTATATATCCTACAATGAGCAGTTCTTC.

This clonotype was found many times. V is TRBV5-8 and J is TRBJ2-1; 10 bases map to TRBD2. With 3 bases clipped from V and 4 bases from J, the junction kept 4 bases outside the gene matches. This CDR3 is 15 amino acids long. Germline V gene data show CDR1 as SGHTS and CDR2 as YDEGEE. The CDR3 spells CASSSTLAGYNEQFF. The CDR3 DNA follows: TGTGCCAGCAGCTCGACACTAGCGGGGTACAATGAGCAGTTCTTC.

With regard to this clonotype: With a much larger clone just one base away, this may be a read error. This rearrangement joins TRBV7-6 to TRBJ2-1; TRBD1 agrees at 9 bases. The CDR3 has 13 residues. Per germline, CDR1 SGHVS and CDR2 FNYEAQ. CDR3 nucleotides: TGTGCCAGCGGCTTACAGGGGGCAAGTGAGCAGTTCTTC. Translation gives CASGLQGASEQFF.

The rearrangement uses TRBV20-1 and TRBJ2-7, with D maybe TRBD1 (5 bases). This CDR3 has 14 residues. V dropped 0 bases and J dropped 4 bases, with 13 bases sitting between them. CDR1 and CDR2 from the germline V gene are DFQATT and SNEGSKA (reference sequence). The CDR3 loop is CSAREGERVYEQYF. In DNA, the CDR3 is TGCAGTGCTAGAGAAGGGGAAAGGGTTTACGAGCAGTACTTC.

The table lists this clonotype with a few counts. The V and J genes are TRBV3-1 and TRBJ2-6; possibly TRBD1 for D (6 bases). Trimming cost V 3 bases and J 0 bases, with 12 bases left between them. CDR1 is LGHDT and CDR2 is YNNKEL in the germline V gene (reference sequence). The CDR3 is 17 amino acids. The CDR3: CASSHPRTVSGANVLTF. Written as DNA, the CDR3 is TGTGCCAGCAGCCACCCCCGGACAGTCTCTGGGGCCAACGTCCTGACTTTC. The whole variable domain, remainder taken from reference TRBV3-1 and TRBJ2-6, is DTAVSQTPKYLVTQMGNDKSIKCEQNLGHDTMYWYKQDSKKFLKIMFSYNNKELIINETVPNRFSPKSPDKAHLNLHINSLELGDSAVYFCASSHPRTVSGANVLTFGAGSRLTVL.

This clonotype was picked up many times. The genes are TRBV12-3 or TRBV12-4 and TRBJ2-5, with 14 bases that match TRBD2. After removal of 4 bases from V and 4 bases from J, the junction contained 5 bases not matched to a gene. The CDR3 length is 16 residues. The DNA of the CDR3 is TGTGCCAGCAGTTGGGGACTAGCGGGAGACCCAGAGACCCAGTACTTC. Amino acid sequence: CASSWGLAGDPETQYF.

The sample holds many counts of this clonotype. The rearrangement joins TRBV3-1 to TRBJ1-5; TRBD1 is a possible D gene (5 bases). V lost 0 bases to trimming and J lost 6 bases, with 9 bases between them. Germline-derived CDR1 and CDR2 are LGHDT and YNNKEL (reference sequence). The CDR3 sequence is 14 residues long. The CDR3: CASSQDREGQPQHF. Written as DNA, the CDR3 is TGTGCCAGCAGCCAAGACAGGGAAGGTCAGCCCCAGCATTTT. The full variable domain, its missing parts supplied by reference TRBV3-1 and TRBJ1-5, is DTAVSQTPKYLVTQMGNDKSIKCEQNLGHDTMYWYKQDSKKFLKIMFSYNNKELIINETVPNRFSPKSPDKAHLNLHINSLELGDSAVYFCASSQDREGQPQHFGDGTRLSIL.

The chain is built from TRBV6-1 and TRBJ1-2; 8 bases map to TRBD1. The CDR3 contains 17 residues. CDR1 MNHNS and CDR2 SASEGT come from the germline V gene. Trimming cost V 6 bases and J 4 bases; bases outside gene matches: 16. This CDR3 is CASSAPGDRRRGYGYTF. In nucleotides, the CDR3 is TGTGCCAGCAGCGCTCCGGGGGACAGGAGAAGGGGCTATGGCTACACCTTC.

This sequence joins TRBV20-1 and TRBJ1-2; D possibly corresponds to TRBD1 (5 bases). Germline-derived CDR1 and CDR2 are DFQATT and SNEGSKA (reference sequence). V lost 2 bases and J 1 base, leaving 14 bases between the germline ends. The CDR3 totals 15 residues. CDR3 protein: CSARPTGSSNYGYTF. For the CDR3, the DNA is TGCAGTGCTAGACCTACAGGATCCAGTAACTATGGCTACACCTTC.

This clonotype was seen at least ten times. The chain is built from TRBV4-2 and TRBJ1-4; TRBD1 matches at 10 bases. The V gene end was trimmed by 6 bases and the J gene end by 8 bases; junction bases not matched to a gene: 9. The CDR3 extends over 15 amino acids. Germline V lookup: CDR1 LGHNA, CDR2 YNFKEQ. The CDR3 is CASSSGTGEREKLFF. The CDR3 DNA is TGTGCCAGCAGTTCCGGGACAGGGGAAAGGGAAAAACTGTTTTTT.

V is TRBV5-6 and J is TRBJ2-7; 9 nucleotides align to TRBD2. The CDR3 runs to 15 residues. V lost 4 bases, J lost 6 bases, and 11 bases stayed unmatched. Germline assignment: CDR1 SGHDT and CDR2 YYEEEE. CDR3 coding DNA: TGTGCCAGCAGCGGGCTGGCGGGGGGGCGGGGCGAGCAGTACTTC. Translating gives CASSGLAGGRGEQYF.

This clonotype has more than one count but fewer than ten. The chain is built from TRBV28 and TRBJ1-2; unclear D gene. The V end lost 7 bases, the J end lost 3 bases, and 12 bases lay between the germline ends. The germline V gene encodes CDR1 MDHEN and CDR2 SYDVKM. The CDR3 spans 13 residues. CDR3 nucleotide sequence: TGTGCCAGCAATCGACATGGGGACTATGGCTACACCTTC. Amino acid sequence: CASNRHGDYGYTF.

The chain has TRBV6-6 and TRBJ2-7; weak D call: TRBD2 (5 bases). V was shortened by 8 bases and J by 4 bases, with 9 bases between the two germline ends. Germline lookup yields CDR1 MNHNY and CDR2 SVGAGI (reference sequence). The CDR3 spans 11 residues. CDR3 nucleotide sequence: TGTGCCAGCGGACTTAAGTACGAGCAGTACTTC. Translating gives CASGLKYEQYF.

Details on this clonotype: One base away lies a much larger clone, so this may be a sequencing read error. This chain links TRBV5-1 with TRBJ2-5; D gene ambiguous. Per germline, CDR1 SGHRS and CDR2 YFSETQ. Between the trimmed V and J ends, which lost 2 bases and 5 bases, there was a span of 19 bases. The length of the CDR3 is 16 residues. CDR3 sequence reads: CASSFTPDVSGETQYF. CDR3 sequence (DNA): TGCGCCAGCAGCTTCACCCCGGACGTCAGTGGGGAGACCCAGTACTTC.

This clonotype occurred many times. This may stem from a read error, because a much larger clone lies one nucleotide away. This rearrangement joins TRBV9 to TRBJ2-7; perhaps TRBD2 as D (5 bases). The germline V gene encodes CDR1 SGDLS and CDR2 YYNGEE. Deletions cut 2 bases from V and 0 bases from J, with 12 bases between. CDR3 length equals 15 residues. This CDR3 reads CASSVRGGVSYEQYF. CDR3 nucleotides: TGTGCCAGCAGCGTTCGGGGTGGAGTCTCCTACGAGCAGTACTTC.

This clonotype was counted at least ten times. CDR3 in amino acids: CASSQPTSGTAKNIQYF. DNA of the CDR3: TGTGCCAGCAGCCAGCCAACTAGCGGGACAGCCAAAAACATTCAGTACTTC. The genes are TRBV4-2 and TRBJ2-4; 10 nucleotides match TRBD2. This CDR3 is built from 17 residues. Germline V gene sequence: CDR1 LGHNA, CDR2 YNFKEQ. Unmatched junction bases numbered 5, after V lost 3 bases and J lost 0 bases.

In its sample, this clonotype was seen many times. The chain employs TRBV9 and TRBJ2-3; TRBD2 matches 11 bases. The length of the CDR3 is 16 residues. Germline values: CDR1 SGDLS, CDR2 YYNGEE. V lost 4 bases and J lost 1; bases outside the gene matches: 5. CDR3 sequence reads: CASSPFSGGGTDTQYF. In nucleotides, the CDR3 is TGTGCCAGCAGCCCATTTAGCGGGGGGGGCACAGATACGCAGTATTTT.